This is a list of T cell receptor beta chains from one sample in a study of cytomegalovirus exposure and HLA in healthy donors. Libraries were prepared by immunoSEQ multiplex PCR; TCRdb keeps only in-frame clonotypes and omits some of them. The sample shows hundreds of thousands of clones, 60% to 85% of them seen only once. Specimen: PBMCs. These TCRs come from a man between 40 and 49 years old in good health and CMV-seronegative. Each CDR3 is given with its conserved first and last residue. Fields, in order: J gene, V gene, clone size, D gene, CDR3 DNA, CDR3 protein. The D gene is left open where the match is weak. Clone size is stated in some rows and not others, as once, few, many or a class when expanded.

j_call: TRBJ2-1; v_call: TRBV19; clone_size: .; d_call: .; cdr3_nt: TGTGCCAGTAGTATACCGGCCGGCCCGACACACAATGAGCAGTTCTTC; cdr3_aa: CASSIPAGPTHNEQFF
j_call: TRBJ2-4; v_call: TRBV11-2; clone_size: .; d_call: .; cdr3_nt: TGTGCCAGCAGCTCGGACAGAAACATTCAGTACTTC; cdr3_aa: CASSSDRNIQYF
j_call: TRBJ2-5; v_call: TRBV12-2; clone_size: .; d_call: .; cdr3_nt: TGTGCAAGTCGCTTAGACTTCCGGGACTCAGAAAAGGCCGACCAAGAGACCCAGTACTTC; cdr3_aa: CASRLDFRDSEKADQETQYF
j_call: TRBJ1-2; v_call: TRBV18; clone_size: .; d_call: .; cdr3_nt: TGTGCCAGCTCATCACAGGAGAACTATGGCTACACCTTC; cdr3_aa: CASSSQENYGYTF
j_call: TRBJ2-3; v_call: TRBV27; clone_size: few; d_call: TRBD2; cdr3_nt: TGTGCCAGCAGTTTTGGGACTAGCGCCACAGATACGCAGTATTTT; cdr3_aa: CASSFGTSATDTQYF
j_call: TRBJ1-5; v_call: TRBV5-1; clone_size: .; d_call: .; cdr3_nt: TGCGCCAGCAGCTTGGCTGGCCGTAGCAATCAGCCCCAGCATTTT; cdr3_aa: CASSLAGRSNQPQHF
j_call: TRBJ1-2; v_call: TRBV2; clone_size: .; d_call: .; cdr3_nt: TGTGCCAGCATTACGGACGGGGGCTATGGCTACACCTTC; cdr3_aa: CASITDGGYGYTF
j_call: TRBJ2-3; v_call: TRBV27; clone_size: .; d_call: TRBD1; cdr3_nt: TGTGCCAGCAGTTTCTACAGGGGGGTAGATACGCAGTATTTT; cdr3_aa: CASSFYRGVDTQYF
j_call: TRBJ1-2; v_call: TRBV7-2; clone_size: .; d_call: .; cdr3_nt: TGTGCCAGCAGCTTAGGTTCCTTCTTAGGGAGTGCTGGCTACACCTTC; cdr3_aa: CASSLGSFLGSAGYTF
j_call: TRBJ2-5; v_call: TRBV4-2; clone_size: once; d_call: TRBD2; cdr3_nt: TGTGCCAGCAGCCGAGCACCGGGACTAGCGGGAGTGGAGACCCAGTACTTC; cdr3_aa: CASSRAPGLAGVETQYF
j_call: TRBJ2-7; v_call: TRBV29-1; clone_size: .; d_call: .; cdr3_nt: TGCAGCGTTGAAGTCCCCACGGGTTACGAGCGGTACTTC; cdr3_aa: CSVEVPTGYERYF
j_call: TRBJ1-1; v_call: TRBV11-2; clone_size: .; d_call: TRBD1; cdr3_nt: TGTGCCAGCAGCTTAGATCGGGGACAGGGGGCTCTGATGAACACTGAAGCTTTCTTT; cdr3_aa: CASSLDRGQGALMNTEAFF
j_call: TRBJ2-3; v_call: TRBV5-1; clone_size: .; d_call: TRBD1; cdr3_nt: TGCGCCAGCAGCTTGGCCGGGACAGGGGTCGATACGCAGTATTTT; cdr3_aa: CASSLAGTGVDTQYF
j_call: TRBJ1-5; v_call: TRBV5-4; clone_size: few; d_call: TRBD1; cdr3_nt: TGTGCCAGCAGCCAGGACAGGGCCGATCAGCCCCAGCATTTT; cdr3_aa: CASSQDRADQPQHF
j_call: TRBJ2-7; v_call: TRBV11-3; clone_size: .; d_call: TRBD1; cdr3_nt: TGTGCCAGCAGCACCGACAGGGCAGTCTACGAGCAGTACTTC; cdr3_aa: CASSTDRAVYEQYF
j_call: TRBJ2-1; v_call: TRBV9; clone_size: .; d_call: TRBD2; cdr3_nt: TGTGCCAGCAGCGTAGCTCCCAGCGGGGTAACGTACAATGAGCAGTTCTTC; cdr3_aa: CASSVAPSGVTYNEQFF
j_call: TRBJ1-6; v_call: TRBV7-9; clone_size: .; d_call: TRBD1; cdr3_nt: TGTGCCAGTAATACAGGGGGCTCCTATAATTCACCCCTCCACTTT; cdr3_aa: CASNTGGSYNSPLHF
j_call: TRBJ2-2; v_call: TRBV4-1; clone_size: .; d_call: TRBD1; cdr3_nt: TGCGCCAGCCGGCCGGGACAGGGGGCCGGTGGCGGGGAGCTGTTTTTT; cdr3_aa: CASRPGQGAGGGELFF
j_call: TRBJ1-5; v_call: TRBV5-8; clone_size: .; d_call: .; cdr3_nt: TGTGCCAGCAGCTTGGGGACAGTAAATAGCAATCAGCCCCAGCATTTT; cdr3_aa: CASSLGTVNSNQPQHF
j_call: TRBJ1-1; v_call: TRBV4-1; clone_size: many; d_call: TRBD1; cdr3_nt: TGCGCCAGCAGCCAACCAGGGGGGAACACTGAAGCTTTCTTT; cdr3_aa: CASSQPGGNTEAFF
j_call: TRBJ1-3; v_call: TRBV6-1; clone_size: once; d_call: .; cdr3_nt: TGTGCCAGCAGTGTAGAGGCAGGGATCTCTGGAAACACCATATATTTT; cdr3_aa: CASSVEAGISGNTIYF
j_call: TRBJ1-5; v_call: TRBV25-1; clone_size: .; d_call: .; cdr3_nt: TGTGCCACCCGGGCGGGAAATCAGCCCCAGCATTTT; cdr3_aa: CATRAGNQPQHF
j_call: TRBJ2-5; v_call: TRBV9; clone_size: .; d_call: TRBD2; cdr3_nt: TGTGCCAGCAGCGAGGGACTAGCGGGGACCCAGTACTTC; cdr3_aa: CASSEGLAGTQYF
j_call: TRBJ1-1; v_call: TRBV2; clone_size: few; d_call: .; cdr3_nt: TGTGCCAGCAGGCTCCTCGATGGAAGGTGGGCCGAAGCTTTCTTT; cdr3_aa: CASRLLDGRWAEAFF
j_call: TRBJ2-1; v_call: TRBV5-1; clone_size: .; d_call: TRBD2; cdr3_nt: TGCGCCAGCAGCCAGGGACTAGCGGGCTTAAATGAGCAGTTCTTC; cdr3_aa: CASSQGLAGLNEQFF
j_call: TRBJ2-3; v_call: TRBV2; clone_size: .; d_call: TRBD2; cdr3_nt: TGTGCCAGCAGTGGTGCTAGCGGGGAGGCAGATACGCAGTATTTT; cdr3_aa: CASSGASGEADTQYF
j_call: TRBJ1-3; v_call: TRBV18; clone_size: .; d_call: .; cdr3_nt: TGTGCCAGCTCACGCGGGACGGCTGGAAACACCATATATTTT; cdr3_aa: CASSRGTAGNTIYF
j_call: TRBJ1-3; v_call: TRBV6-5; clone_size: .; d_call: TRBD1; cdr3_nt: TGTGCCAGCAGTTTCGGACAGGGCCGTGGAAACACCATATATTTT; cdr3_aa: CASSFGQGRGNTIYF
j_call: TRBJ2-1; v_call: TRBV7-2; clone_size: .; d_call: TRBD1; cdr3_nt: TGTGCCAGCAGTCTACAGGGGGCGAATGAGCAGTTCTTC; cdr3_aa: CASSLQGANEQFF
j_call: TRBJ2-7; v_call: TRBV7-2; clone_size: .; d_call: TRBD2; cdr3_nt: TGTGCCAGCAGTTATACTAGCGGGGCCTCCTACGAGCAGTACTTC; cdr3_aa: CASSYTSGASYEQYF
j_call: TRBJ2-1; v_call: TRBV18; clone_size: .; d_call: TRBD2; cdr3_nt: TGTGCCAGCTCACCACTGGACGGGGGGGCCTTCTATGAGCAGTTCTTC; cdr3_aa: CASSPLDGGAFYEQFF
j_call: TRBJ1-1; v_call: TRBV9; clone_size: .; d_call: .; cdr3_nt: TGTGCCAGCAGCGTTGGGGGCGCGGGCACTGAAGCTTTCTTT; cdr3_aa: CASSVGGAGTEAFF
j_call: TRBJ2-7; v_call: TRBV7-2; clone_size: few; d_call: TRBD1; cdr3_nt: TGTGCCAGCAGCTTACTTTCAACATCTGATGGCAGGGGGAACGAGCAGTACTTC; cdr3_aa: CASSLLSTSDGRGNEQYF
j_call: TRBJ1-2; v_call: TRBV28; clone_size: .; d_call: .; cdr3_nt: TGTGCCAGCAGTAAACAGGGTCTTCGGGGCTACACCTTC; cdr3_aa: CASSKQGLRGYTF
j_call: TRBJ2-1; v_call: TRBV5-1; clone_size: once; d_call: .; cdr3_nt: TGCGCCAGCAGGATCGACAACAATGAGCAGTTCTTC; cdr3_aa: CASRIDNNEQFF
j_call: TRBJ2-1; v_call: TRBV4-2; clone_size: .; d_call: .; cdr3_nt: TGTGCCAGCAGCCAAGAAGCCCGGAGCTCCTACAATGAGCAGTTCTTC; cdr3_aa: CASSQEARSSYNEQFF
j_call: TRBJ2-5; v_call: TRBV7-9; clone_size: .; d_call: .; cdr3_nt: TGTGCCAGCAGCTTAAGTGGAGGGGACTCCCTTTCGAGAGAGACCCAGTACTTC; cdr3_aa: CASSLSGGDSLSRETQYF